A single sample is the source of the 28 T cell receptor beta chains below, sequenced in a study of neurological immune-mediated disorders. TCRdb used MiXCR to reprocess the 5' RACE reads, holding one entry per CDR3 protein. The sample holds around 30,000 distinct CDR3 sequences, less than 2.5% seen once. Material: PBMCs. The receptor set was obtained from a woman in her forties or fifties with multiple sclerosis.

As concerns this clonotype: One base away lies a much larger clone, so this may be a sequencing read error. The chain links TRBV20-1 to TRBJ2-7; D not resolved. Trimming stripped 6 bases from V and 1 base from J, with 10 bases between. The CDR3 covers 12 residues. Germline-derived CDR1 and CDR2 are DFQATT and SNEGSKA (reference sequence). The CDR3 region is CSALGKSYEQYF. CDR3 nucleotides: TGCAGTGCCCTGGGAAAGTCCTACGAGCAGTACTTC.

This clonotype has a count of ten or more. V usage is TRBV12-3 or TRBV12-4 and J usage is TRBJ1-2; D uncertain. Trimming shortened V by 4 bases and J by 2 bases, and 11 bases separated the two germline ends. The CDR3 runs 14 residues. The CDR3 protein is CASSWTETNYGYTF. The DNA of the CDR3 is TGTGCCAGCAGTTGGACGGAGACGAACTATGGCTACACCTTC.

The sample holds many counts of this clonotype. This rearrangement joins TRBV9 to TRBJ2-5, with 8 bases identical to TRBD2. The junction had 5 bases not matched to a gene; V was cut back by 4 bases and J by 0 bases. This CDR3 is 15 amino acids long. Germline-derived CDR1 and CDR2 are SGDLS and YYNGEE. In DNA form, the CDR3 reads TGTGCCAGCAGCTATAGCGGGGTATACCAAGAGACCCAGTACTTC. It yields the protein CASSYSGVYQETQYF.

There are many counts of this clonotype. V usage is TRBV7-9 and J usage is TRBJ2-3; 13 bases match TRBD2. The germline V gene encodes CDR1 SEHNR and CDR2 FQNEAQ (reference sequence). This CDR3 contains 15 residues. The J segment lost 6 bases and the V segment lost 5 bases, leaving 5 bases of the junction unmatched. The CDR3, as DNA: TGTGCCAGCAGCGACTGGACTAGCGGGAGCGATACGCAGTATTTT. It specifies CASSDWTSGSDTQYF.

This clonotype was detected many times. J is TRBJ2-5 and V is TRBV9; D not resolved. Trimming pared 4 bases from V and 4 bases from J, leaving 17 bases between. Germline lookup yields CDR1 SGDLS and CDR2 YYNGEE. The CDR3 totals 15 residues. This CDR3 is CASSPQPWTIETQYF. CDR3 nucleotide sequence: TGTGCCAGCAGCCCTCAGCCGTGGACCATAGAGACCCAGTACTTC.

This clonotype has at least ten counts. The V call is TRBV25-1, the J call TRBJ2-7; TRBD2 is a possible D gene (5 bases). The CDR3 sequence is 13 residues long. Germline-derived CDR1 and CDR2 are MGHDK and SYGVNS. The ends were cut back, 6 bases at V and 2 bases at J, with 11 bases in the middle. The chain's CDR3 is CASSSGLPYEQYF. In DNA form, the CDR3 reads TGTGCCAGCAGCAGCGGACTGCCCTACGAGCAGTACTTC.

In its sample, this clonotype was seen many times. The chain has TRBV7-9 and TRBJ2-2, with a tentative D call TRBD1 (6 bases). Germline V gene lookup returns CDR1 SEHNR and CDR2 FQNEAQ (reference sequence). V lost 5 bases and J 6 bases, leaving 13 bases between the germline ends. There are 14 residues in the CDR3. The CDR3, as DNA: TGTGCCAGCAGCACTGACAGGATGCCCGGGGAGCTGTTTTTT. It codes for CASSTDRMPGELFF.

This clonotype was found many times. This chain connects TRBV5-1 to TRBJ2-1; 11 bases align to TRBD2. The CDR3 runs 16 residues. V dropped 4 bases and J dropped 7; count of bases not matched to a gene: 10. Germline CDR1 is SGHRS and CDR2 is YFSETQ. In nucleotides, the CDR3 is TGCGCCAGCAGCGGCTCGACTAGCGGGGTCTTAAATGAGCAGTTCTTC. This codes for CASSGSTSGVLNEQFF. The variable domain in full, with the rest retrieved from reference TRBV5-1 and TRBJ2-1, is KAGVTQTPRYLIKTRGQQVTLSCSPISGHRSVSWYQQTPGQGLQFLFEYFSETQRNKGNFPGRFSGRQFSNSRSEMNVSTLELGDSALYLCASSGSTSGVLNEQFFGPGTRLTVL.

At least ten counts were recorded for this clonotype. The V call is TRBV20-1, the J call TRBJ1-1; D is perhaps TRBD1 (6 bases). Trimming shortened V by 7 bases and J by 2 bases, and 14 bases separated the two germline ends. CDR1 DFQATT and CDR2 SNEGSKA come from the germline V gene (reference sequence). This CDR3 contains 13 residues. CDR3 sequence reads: CSVTQGFNTEAFF. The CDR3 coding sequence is TGCAGTGTCACACAGGGTTTTAACACTGAAGCTTTCTTT.

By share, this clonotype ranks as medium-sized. DNA of the CDR3: TGTGCCAGCAGTCCAAGGACAGGGATCATGAACACTGAAGCTTTCTTT. Translation gives CASSPRTGIMNTEAFF. The gene calls are TRBV6-2 or TRBV6-3 and TRBJ1-1; 8 nucleotides match TRBD1. The CDR3 length is 16 residues. V lost 5 bases and J lost 0; bases outside the gene matches: 8. Germline lookup yields CDR1 MNHEY and CDR2 SVGEGT.

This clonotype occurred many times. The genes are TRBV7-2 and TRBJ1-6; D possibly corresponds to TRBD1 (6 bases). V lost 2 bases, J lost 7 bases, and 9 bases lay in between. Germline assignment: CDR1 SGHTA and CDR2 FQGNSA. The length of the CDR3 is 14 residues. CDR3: CASSLLQGNSPLHF. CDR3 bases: TGTGCCAGCAGCTTATTGCAGGGGAATTCACCCCTCCACTTT.

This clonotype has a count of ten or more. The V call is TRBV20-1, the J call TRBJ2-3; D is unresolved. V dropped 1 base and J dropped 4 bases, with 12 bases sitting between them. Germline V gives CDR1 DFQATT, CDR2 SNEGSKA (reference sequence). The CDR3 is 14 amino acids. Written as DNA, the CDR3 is TGCAGTGCTAGAGTCCTAGGGTTCGCAGATACGCAGTATTTT. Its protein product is CSARVLGFADTQYF.

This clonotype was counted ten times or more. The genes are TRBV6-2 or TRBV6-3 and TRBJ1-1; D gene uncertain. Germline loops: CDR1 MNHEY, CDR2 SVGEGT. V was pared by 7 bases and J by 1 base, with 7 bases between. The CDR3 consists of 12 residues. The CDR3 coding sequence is TGTGCCAGCATCGGCCGGAACACTGAAGCTTTCTTT. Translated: CASIGRNTEAFF.

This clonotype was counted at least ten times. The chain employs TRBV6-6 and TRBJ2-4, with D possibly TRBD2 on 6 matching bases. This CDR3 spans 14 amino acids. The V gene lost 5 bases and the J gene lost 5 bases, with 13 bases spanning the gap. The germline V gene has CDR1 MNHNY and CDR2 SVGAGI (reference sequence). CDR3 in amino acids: CASSRSGLENIQYF. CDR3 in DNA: TGTGCCAGCAGTAGATCGGGACTGGAAAACATTCAGTACTTC.

CDR3 loop: CASSTRLAGVQETQYF. CDR3 DNA sequence: TGTGCCAGCAGCACCCGACTAGCGGGAGTTCAGGAGACCCAGTACTTC. The chain links TRBV7-8 to TRBJ2-5; 12 bases are a match to TRBD2. Trimming at V came to 5 bases and at J to 5 bases, leaving 9 bases not matched to a gene. This CDR3 is 16 amino acids long. Germline V gene data show CDR1 as SGHVS and CDR2 as FQNEAQ. The complete variable domain, with remaining parts taken from reference TRBV7-8 and TRBJ2-5, reads GAGVSQSPRYKVAKRGQDVALRCDPISGHVSLFWYQQALGQGPEFLTYFQNEAQLDKSGLPSDRFFAERPEGSVSTLKIQRTQQEDSAVYLCASSTRLAGVQETQYFGPGTRLLVL.

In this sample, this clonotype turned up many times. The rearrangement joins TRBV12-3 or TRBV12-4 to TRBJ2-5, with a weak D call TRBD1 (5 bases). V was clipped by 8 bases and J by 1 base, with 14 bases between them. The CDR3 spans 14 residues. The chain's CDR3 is CASGMWGSQETQYF. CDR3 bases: TGTGCCAGCGGAATGTGGGGCAGCCAAGAGACCCAGTACTTC.

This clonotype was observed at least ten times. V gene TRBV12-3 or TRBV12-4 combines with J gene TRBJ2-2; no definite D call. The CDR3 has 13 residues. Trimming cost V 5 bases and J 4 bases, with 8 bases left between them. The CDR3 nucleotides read TGTGCCAGCAGTCTTACAACCACCGGGGAGCTGTTTTTT. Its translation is CASSLTTTGELFF.

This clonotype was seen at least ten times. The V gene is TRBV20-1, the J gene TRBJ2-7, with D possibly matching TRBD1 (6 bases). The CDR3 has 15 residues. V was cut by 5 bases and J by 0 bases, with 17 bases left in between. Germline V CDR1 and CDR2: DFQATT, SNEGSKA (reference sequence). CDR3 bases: TGCAGTGCTCCGATACAGGGAGCCCTCTCCTACGAGCAGTACTTC. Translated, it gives CSAPIQGALSYEQYF.

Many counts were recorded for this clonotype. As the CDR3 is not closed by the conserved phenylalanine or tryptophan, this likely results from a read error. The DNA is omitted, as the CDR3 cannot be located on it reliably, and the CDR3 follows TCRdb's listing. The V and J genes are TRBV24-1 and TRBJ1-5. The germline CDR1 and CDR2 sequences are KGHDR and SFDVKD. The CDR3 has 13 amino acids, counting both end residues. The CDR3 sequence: CATSGVSNQPQNS.

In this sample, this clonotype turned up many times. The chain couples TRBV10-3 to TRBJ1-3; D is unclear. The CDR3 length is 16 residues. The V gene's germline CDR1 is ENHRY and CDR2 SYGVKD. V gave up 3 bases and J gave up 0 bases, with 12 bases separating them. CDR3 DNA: TGTGCCATCAGTGAATTTGGGTCTTTCTCTGGAAACACCATATATTTT. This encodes CAISEFGSFSGNTIYF.

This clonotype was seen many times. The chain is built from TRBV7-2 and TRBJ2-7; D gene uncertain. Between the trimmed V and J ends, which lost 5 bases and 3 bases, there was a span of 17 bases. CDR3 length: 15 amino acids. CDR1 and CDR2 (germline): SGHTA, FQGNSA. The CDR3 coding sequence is TGTGCCAGCAGCCCAACTATGGGTCGAGGCTACGAGCAGTACTTC. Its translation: CASSPTMGRGYEQYF.

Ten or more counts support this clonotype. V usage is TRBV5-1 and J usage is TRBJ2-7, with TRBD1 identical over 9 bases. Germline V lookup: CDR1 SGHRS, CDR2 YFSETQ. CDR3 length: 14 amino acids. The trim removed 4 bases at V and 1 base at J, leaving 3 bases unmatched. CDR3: CASSPGTGSYEQYF. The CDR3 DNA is TGCGCCAGCAGCCCCGGGACAGGGTCCTACGAGCAGTACTTC.

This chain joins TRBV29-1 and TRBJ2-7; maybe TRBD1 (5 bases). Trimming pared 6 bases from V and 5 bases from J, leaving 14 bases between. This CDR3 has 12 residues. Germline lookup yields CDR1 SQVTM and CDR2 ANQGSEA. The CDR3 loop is CSVLGVSDEQYF. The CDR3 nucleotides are TGCAGCGTCCTAGGGGTGAGCGACGAGCAGTACTTC.

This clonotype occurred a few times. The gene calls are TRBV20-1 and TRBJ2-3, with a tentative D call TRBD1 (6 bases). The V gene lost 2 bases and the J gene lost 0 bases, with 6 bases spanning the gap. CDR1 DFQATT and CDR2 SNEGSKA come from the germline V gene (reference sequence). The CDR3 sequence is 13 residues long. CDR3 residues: CSARRGSTDTQYF. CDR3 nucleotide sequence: TGCAGTGCTAGAAGGGGGAGCACAGATACGCAGTATTTT.

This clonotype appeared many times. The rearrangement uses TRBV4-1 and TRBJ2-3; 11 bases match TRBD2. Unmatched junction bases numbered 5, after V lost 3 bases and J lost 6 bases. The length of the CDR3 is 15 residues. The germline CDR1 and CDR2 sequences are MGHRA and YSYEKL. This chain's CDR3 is CASSHIAGGTDTQYF. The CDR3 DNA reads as TGCGCCAGCAGCCATATAGCGGGGGGGACCGATACGCAGTATTTT.

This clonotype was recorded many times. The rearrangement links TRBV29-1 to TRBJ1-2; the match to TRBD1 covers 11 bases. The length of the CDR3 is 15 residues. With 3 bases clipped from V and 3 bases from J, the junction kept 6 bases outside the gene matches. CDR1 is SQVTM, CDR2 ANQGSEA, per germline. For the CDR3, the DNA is TGCAGCGTTGATGGGACAGGGGGAAGGTACTATGGCTACACCTTC. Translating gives CSVDGTGGRYYGYTF.

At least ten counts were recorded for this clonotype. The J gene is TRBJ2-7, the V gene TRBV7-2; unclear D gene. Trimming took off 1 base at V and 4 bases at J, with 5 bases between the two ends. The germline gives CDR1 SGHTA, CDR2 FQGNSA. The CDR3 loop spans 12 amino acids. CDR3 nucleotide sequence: TGTGCCAGCAGCTTAGGCGAATACGAGCAGTACTTC. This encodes CASSLGEYEQYF. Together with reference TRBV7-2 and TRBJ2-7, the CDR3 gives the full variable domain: GAGVSQSPSNKVTEKGKDVELRCDPISGHTALYWYRQSLGQGLEFLIYFQGNSAPDKSGLPSDRFSAERTGGSVSTLTIQRTQQEDSAVYLCASSLGEYEQYFGPGTRLTVT.

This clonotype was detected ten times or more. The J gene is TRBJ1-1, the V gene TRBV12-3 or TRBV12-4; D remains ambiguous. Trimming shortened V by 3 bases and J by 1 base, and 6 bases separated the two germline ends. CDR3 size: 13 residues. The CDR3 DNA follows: TGTGCCAGCAGTTTCTCCGAGAACACTGAAGCTTTCTTT. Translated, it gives CASSFSENTEAFF.